The text below deals with one TCR beta chain. Its target is not known. This CDR3 is 15 amino acids long. This sample is drawn from a study of T cells expressing NK-cell markers. Whole-study context: Seven HCMV-seropositive donors and one seronegative donor made up the eight sequenced donors. Study-level findings and limits: Once again these clonotypes came out on top in the CD3+CD56-NKG2C+ fraction of a few donors. A handful of donors carried dominant NKG2C+ clonotypes that made up roughly 1.0-7.0% of their CD8+ T cells.

TCRdb re-called the 5' RACE reads and catalogs CDR3 proteins one per entry, DNA excluded. This table holds a few hundred thousand distinct CDR3 sequences. V and J are TRBV21-1 and TRBJ1-4; as DNA is missing, the TRBD1 call by TCRdb cannot be tested. TRBV21-1 is deemed a pseudogene. The sequence was obtained from a man aged 18 to 35 in good health. The specimen was blood T cells: a sorted CD56 or NKG2C T cell subset, CD4+ or CD8+ T cells, or bulk PBMC T cells (not recorded which). The CDR3 spells CANDVRGSTNEKLFF.